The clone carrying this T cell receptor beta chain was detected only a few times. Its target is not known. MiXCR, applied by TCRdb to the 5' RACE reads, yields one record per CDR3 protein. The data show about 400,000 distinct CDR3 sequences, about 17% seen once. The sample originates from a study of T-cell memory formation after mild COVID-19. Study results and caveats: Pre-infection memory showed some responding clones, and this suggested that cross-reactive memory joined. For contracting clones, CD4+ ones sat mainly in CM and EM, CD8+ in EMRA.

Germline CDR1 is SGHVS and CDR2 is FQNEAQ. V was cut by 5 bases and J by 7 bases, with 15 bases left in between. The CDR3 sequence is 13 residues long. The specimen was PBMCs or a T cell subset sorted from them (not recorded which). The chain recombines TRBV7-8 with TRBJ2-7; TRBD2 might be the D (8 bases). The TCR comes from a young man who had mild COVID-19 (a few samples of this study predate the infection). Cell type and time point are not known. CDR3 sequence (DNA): TGTGCCAGCAGCCCGGGAGGGACAGCTGAGCAGTACGTC. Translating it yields CASSPGGTAEQYV.